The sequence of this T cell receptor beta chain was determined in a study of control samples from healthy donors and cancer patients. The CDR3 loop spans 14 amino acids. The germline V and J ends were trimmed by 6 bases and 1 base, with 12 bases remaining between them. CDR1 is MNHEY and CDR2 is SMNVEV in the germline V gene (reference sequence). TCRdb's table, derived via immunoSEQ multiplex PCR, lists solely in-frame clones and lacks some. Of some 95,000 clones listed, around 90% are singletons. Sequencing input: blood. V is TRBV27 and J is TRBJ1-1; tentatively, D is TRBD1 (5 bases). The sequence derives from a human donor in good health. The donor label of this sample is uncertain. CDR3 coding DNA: TGTGCCAGCAGCTTTCTGGGGGAGAACACTGAAGCTTTCTTT. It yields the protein CASSFLGENTEAFF.